Following are 30 T cell receptor beta chains from one sample sequenced in a study of shared clonotypes between healthy human individuals. This table comes from immunoSEQ multiplex PCR, and its TCRdb copy is limited to in-frame clones, with some not included. The sample lists some 2,000,000 clones; roughly 94% were seen once. Naive CD8 cells lacked CD45RO and underwent positive selection for CCR7, leaving out terminally differentiated effector memory CD45RA+ cells. The sequencing input was naive CD8+ T cells sorted from blood. The receptor set was obtained from a man aged 18 to 29 in good health.

The J gene is TRBJ2-7, the V gene TRBV10-1, with TRBD2 matching over 7 bases. Per germline, CDR1 WNHNN and CDR2 SYGVQD (reference sequence). This CDR3 spans 13 amino acids. J gave up 4 bases and V 5 bases, and 5 bases lay outside the gene matches. Here the CDR3 reads CASSTGEGYEQYF. The DNA for the CDR3 is TGCGCCAGCAGTACCGGGGAGGGATACGAGCAGTACTTC.

The CDR3 region is CASRNGGAYNEQFF. In DNA form, the CDR3 reads TGTGCCAGCAGGAACGGGGGGGCCTACAATGAGCAGTTCTTC. The chain couples TRBV27 to TRBJ2-1; 8 bases are a match to TRBD2. Germline CDR1 MNHEY, CDR2 SMNVEV (reference sequence). This CDR3 region has 14 residues. V lost 6 bases and J lost 2; bases outside the gene matches: 3.

V is TRBV27 and J is TRBJ1-2, with 8 nucleotides matching TRBD1. The CDR3 runs 14 residues. V was pared by 5 bases and J by 4 bases, with 6 bases of the junction left unmatched. In germline, CDR1 is MNHEY, CDR2 SMNVEV (reference sequence). The CDR3 loop reads CASSPWTGSYGYTF. The CDR3 nucleotides read TGTGCCAGCAGTCCGTGGACAGGGAGCTATGGCTACACCTTC.

The chain recombines TRBV6-6 with TRBJ2-7, with 10 nucleotides matching TRBD1. The CDR3 contains 16 residues. Trimming at V came to 6 bases and at J to 0 bases, leaving 8 bases not matched to a gene. CDR1 is MNHNY and CDR2 is SVGAGI in the germline V gene (reference sequence). CDR3: CASRPGTGVSSYEQYF. CDR3 bases: TGTGCCAGCAGACCCGGGACAGGGGTTAGCTCCTACGAGCAGTACTTC.

The chain joins TRBV5-1 to TRBJ2-7; the match to TRBD2 covers 12 bases. After removal of 4 bases from V and 7 bases from J, the junction contained 9 bases not matched to a gene. CDR3 length equals 15 residues. Germline V gene lookup returns CDR1 SGHRS and CDR2 YFSETQ. In nucleotides, the CDR3 is TGCGCCAGCAGCACGACCGGGACTAGCGGGCTTGAGCAGTACTTC. As protein: CASSTTGTSGLEQYF.

The chain employs TRBV27 and TRBJ1-1; 8 bases match TRBD1. CDR3 length: 15 residues. The trim removed 5 bases at V and 5 bases at J, leaving 10 bases unmatched. Germline V lookup: CDR1 MNHEY, CDR2 SMNVEV (reference sequence). CDR3 loop: CASSPRQGLSTEAFF. The CDR3 bases are TGTGCCAGCAGTCCCCGACAGGGGTTGTCAACTGAAGCTTTCTTT.

The J gene is TRBJ2-7, the V gene TRBV5-5, with 7 bases identical to TRBD1. Trimming took 4 bases from V and 1 from J; bases not matched to a gene: 14. Germline CDR1 reads SGHKS; CDR2 reads YYEKEE (reference sequence). CDR3 length: 17 residues. The CDR3 sequence: CASSLGLSGGSSYEQYF. The DNA for the CDR3 is TGTGCCAGCAGCCTTGGACTGTCAGGGGGAAGTTCCTACGAGCAGTACTTC.

The rearrangement joins TRBV5-1 to TRBJ1-4; the D is unclear. The CDR3 spans 16 residues. Germline V gives CDR1 SGHRS, CDR2 YFSETQ. V was cut by 6 bases and J by 1 base, with 16 bases left in between. CDR3 in amino acids: CASTPTGLLTNEKLFF. The CDR3 region has the DNA TGCGCCAGCACCCCGACGGGCCTACTAACTAATGAAAAACTGTTTTTT.

This clone has a single count. This sequence joins TRBV7-6 and TRBJ1-4; TRBD1 might be the D (5 bases). With 5 bases removed from V and 4 bases from J, the gap between germline ends came to 17 bases. CDR1 and CDR2 (germline): SGHVS, FNYEAQ. The CDR3 totals 16 residues. CDR3 DNA: TGTGCCAGCAGCGAGAGGGGATGGGATTATAATGAAAAACTGTTTTTT. It is translated as CASSERGWDYNEKLFF.

For this clone: The sample has other DNA sequences that encode this CDR3 too. The genes are TRBV19 and TRBJ2-2; D ambiguous. V dropped 3 bases and J dropped 5 bases, with 4 bases sitting between them. There are 12 residues in the CDR3. CDR1 LNHDA and CDR2 SQIVND come from the germline V gene (reference sequence). The CDR3 protein is CASSIRTGELFF. For the CDR3, the DNA is TGTGCCAGTAGTATCAGGACCGGGGAGCTGTTTTTT.

V is TRBV5-8 and J is TRBJ1-2; D might be TRBD1 (5 bases). This CDR3 is built from 12 residues. Germline loops: CDR1 SGHTS, CDR2 YDEGEE. Trimming took 5 bases from V and 5 from J, leaving 10 bases between them. The CDR3 DNA follows: TGTGCCAGCAGGCAGGGACGTTATGGCTACACCTTC. This sequence encodes CASRQGRYGYTF.

V gene TRBV2 combines with J gene TRBJ2-5; D is uncertain. The germline V and J ends were trimmed by 6 bases and 12 bases, with 5 bases remaining between them. The length of the CDR3 is 8 residues. Germline lookup yields CDR1 SNHLY and CDR2 FYNNEI. The CDR3 loop is CASSGEYF. The CDR3 DNA reads as TGTGCCAGCAGCGGAGAGTACTTC.

This chain joins TRBV27 and TRBJ1-6, with 9 positions matching TRBD1. Losses at the gene ends were 6 bases for V and 7 bases for J; bases not matched to a gene: 4. The V gene's germline CDR1 is MNHEY and CDR2 SMNVEV (reference sequence). The CDR3 contains 14 residues. The CDR3 DNA sequence: TGTGCCAGCAGATCGACAGGGGGGAATTCACCCCTCCACTTT. This encodes CASRSTGGNSPLHF.

This clone was seen once. The chain links TRBV10-3 to TRBJ2-1, with 10 bases aligning to TRBD2. This CDR3 region has 16 residues. Germline assignment: CDR1 ENHRY and CDR2 SYGVKD. The V gene end was trimmed by 2 bases and the J gene end by 3 bases; junction bases not matched to a gene: 4. CDR3 in DNA: TGTGCCATCAGTGAGCCAGCGGGGGGGAACTACAATGAGCAGTTCTTC. Protein sequence: CAISEPAGGNYNEQFF.

The CDR3 region has the DNA TGTGCCAGCAGCTCGGCCCCGGGACTACCCCTCTACAATGAGCAGTTCTTC. It is translated as CASSSAPGLPLYNEQFF. The chain combines TRBV7-9 with TRBJ2-1, with TRBD2 matching 7 bases. The CDR3 consists of 17 residues. With 4 bases clipped from V and 3 bases from J, the junction kept 12 bases outside the gene matches. CDR1 SEHNR and CDR2 FQNEAQ come from the germline V gene (reference sequence).

V gene TRBV6-6 combines with J gene TRBJ2-3; the D gene is possibly TRBD1 (5 bases). With 4 bases removed from V and 4 bases from J, the gap between germline ends came to 9 bases. The germline V gene encodes CDR1 MNHNY and CDR2 SVGAGI (reference sequence). The CDR3 has 13 amino acids. CDR3 nucleotide sequence: TGTGCCAGCAGTTGGCAGGGATCAGATACGCAGTATTTT. This encodes CASSWQGSDTQYF.

The CDR3 nucleotides read TGTGCCAGCACCGCTACTGGGGGCTCCTACAATGAGCAGTTCTTC. Residues: CASTATGGSYNEQFF. The gene calls are TRBV27 and TRBJ2-1; D tentatively fits TRBD1 or TRBD2 (5 bases each). V was shortened by 7 bases and J by 0 bases, with 13 bases between the two germline ends. Germline CDR1 reads MNHEY; CDR2 reads SMNVEV (reference sequence). The CDR3 length is 15 residues.

This clone has a single count. This chain joins TRBV6-6 and TRBJ1-5, with unresolved D. V lost 6 bases and J lost 2, with 11 bases in between. Germline V gene lookup returns CDR1 MNHNY and CDR2 SVGAGI (reference sequence). The CDR3 is 14 residues long. The CDR3 loop reads CASSPLMGNQPQHF. The CDR3 DNA follows: TGTGCCAGCAGCCCCCTAATGGGCAATCAGCCCCAGCATTTT.

The chain employs TRBV4-1 and TRBJ2-5; 8 bases map to TRBD1. After removal of 1 base from V and 5 bases from J, the junction contained 3 bases not matched to a gene. The CDR3 sequence is 14 residues long. From germline, CDR1 is MGHRA and CDR2 YSYEKL. In nucleotides, the CDR3 is TGCGCCAGCAGCCAAGTTCAGGGGGCGGAGACCCAGTACTTC. It encodes CASSQVQGAETQYF.

The chain combines TRBV2 with TRBJ1-5; D unresolved. CDR1 and CDR2 from the germline V gene are SNHLY and FYNNEI. The V gene lost 5 bases and the J gene lost 5 bases, with 16 bases spanning the gap. This CDR3 spans 15 amino acids. In DNA form, the CDR3 reads TGTGCCAGCAGTACAGCAGTGGAGAGGGATCAGCCCCAGCATTTT. Its protein is CASSTAVERDQPQHF.

The chain carries TRBV19 and TRBJ2-7, with 9 nucleotides matching TRBD1. The CDR3 is made up of 15 amino acids. Germline CDR1 and CDR2: LNHDA and SQIVND (reference sequence). The CDR3 reads CAIEGSGQGATKQYF. The CDR3 DNA follows: TGTGCGATAGAGGGGTCGGGACAGGGAGCTACGAAGCAGTACTTC.

Notes on this clone: This may be a read error, as it is one base from a much larger clone. The chain employs TRBV29-1 and TRBJ1-1; tentative D call: TRBD1 (5 bases). The CDR3 length is 12 residues. Deletions cut 6 bases from V and 4 bases from J, with 12 bases between. Germline CDR1 reads SQVTM; CDR2 reads ANQGSEA. CDR3 nucleotide sequence: TGCAGCGTCACAGGTATGAGCACTGAAGCTTTCTTT. Translated, it gives CSVTGMSTEAFF.

The V call is TRBV25-1, the J call TRBJ2-1; 10 bases line up with TRBD2. CDR1 MGHDK and CDR2 SYGVNS come from the germline V gene. CDR3 length equals 16 residues. V lost 5 bases, J lost 3 bases, and 7 bases stayed unmatched. DNA for the CDR3: TGTGCCAGCAGTTTAGCGGGAGGAACTTTCTACAATGAGCAGTTCTTC. Protein: CASSLAGGTFYNEQFF.

V and J are TRBV7-9 and TRBJ2-1, with 15 bases that match TRBD2. CDR1 and CDR2 from the germline V gene are SEHNR and FQNEAQ (reference sequence). Losses at the gene ends were 5 bases for V and 4 bases for J; bases not matched to a gene: 6. The CDR3 has 17 amino acids. This CDR3 reads CASSPGTSGRNYNEQFF. The CDR3 nucleotides are TGTGCCAGCAGCCCCGGGACTAGCGGGAGGAATTACAATGAGCAGTTCTTC.

The rearrangement uses TRBV11-1 and TRBJ2-1; D may be TRBD2 (6 bases). Germline CDR1 reads SGHAT; CDR2 reads FQDESV (reference sequence). V gave up 5 bases and J gave up 9 bases, with 14 bases separating them. The CDR3 consists of 13 residues. CDR3 sequence: CASSHFGGVEQFF. For the CDR3, the DNA is TGTGCCAGCAGCCATTTCGGAGGGGTTGAGCAGTTCTTC.

The chain uses TRBV5-1 and TRBJ2-7, with 10 bases lining up with TRBD2. CDR1 SGHRS and CDR2 YFSETQ come from the germline V gene. The CDR3 loop spans 14 amino acids. Trimming at V came to 7 bases and at J to 2 bases, leaving 6 bases not matched to a gene. The CDR3 sequence is CASSTSGHPYEQYF. The CDR3 coding sequence is TGCGCCAGCTCGACTAGCGGGCACCCCTACGAGCAGTACTTC. Full variable domain (remainder filled in from reference TRBV5-1 and TRBJ2-7): KAGVTQTPRYLIKTRGQQVTLSCSPISGHRSVSWYQQTPGQGLQFLFEYFSETQRNKGNFPGRFSGRQFSNSRSEMNVSTLELGDSALYLCASSTSGHPYEQYFGPGTRLTVT.

This clone occurred once. V and J are TRBV18 and TRBJ2-1, with TRBD2 matching over 9 bases. Germline trimming cut 4 bases from V and 2 bases from J; bases unmatched to any gene: 9. This CDR3 is built from 17 residues. Per the germline V gene, CDR1 is KGHSH and CDR2 is LQKENI. In DNA, the CDR3 is TGTGCCAGCTCACTAACTTTAGCGGGGGAGGCCTACAATGAGCAGTTCTTC. Amino acids: CASSLTLAGEAYNEQFF.

The chain recombines TRBV7-2 with TRBJ1-1; D is ambiguous. V lost 3 bases and J 6 bases, leaving 8 bases between the germline ends. Germline V gene data show CDR1 as SGHTA and CDR2 as FQGNSA. The CDR3 contains 12 residues. The DNA of the CDR3 is TGTGCCAGCAGCTTTATAGATCCTGAAGCTTTCTTT. Translating it yields CASSFIDPEAFF.

The rearrangement joins TRBV7-9 to TRBJ2-3; D possibly matches TRBD1 or TRBD2 (6 bases each). Germline loops: CDR1 SEHNR, CDR2 FQNEAQ (reference sequence). This CDR3 has 17 residues. Trimming shortened V by 3 bases and J by 2 bases, and 18 bases separated the two germline ends. CDR3 sequence: CASSLRSAGEDTDTQYF. The CDR3 DNA sequence: TGTGCCAGCAGCTTGAGGTCGGCAGGGGAGGACACAGATACGCAGTATTTT.

This clone has a single count. The chain recombines TRBV2 with TRBJ2-3; 9 nucleotides line up with TRBD2. This CDR3 is built from 16 residues. Per the germline V gene, CDR1 is SNHLY and CDR2 is FYNNEI. V shed 2 bases, J shed 1 base, and the junction held 4 bases outside the gene matches. The CDR3 loop reads CASSERAGGGTDTQYF. CDR3 bases: TGTGCCAGCAGTGAAAGAGCGGGAGGCGGCACAGATACGCAGTATTTT.